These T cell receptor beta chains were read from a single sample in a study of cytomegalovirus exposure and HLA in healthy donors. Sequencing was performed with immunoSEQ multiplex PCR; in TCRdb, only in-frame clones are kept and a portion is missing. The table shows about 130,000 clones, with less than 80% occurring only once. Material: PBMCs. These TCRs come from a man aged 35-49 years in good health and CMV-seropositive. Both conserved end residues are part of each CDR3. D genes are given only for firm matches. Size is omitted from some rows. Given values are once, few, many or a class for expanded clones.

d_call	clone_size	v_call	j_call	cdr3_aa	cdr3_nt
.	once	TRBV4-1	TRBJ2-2	CASSPEVAGYTGELFF	TGCGCCAGCAGCCCGGAGGTAGCTGGATACACCGGGGAGCTGTTTTTT
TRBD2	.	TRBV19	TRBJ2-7	CASSKRGTSGHSYEQYF	TGTGCCAGTAGTAAGCGCGGGACTAGCGGGCACTCCTACGAGCAGTACTTC
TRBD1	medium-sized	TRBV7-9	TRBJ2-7	CASSTSTGEEQYF	TGTGCCAGCAGCACCTCGACAGGGGAAGAGCAGTACTTC
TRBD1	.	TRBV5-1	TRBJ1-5	CASSSHDRDKGNQPQHF	TGCGCCAGCAGCTCGCACGACAGGGATAAAGGCAATCAGCCCCAGCATTTT
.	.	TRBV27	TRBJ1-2	CASSSSYSATNYGYTF	TGTGCCAGCAGTTCCTCATACAGTGCTACTAACTATGGCTACACCTTC
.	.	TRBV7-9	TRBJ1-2	CSSSLNGHGYTF	TGTTCCAGCAGCTTAAACGGTCACGGCTACACCTTC
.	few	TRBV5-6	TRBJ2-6	CASSLSFRGANVLTF	TGTGCCAGCAGCTTGTCCTTTCGGGGGGCCAACGTCCTGACTTTC
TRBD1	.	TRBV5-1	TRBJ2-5	CASSSQGLQETQYF	TGCGCCAGCAGCTCACAGGGGTTACAAGAGACCCAGTACTTC
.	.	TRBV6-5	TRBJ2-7	CASSYRGPSNEQYF	TGTGCCAGCAGTTACAGGGGTCCTTCGAACGAGCAGTACTTC
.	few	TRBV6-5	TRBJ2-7	CASSRPSRDEQYF	TGTGCCAGCAGTCGCCCTTCGAGGGACGAGCAGTACTTC
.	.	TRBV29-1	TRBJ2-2	CSVGHNTGELFF	TGCAGCGTTGGACACAACACCGGGGAGCTGTTTTTT
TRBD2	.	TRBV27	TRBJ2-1	CASSFRAWTSGSFSSYNEQFF	TGTGCCAGCAGTTTCAGGGCCTGGACTAGCGGGAGCTTCAGCTCCTACAATGAGCAGTTCTTC
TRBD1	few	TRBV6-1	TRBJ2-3	CASTEQGGTDTQYF	TGTGCCAGCACCGAGCAGGGGGGCACAGATACGCAGTATTTT
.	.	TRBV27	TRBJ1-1	CASSSQDGLNTEAFF	TGTGCCAGCAGTTCACAGGATGGATTGAACACTGAAGCTTTCTTT
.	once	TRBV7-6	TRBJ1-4	CASSGTVGTNEKLFF	TGTGCCAGCAGCGGAACAGTTGGAACTAATGAAAAACTGTTTTTT
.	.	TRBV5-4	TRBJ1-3	CASSLAESRSGNTIYF	TGTGCCAGCAGCTTGGCTGAGTCCCGATCTGGAAACACCATATATTTT
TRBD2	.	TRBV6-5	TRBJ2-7	CASSYSRSGGYEQYF	TGTGCCAGCAGTTACTCGAGGTCGGGAGGCTACGAGCAGTACTTC
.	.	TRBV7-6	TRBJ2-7	CASSYTGASEQYF	TGTGCCAGCAGCTATACCGGAGCCTCCGAGCAGTACTTC
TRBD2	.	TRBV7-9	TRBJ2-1	CASSLFRLAGGGEQFF	TGTGCCAGCAGCTTGTTTCGACTAGCGGGAGGGGGTGAGCAGTTCTTC
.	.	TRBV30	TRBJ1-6	CAFGVNNSPLHF	TGTGCCTTCGGGGTTAATAATTCACCCCTCCACTTT
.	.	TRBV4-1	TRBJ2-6	CASSSRHPASGANVLTF	TGCGCCAGCAGCAGCCGACACCCGGCCTCTGGGGCCAACGTCCTGACTTTC
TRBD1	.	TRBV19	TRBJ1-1	CASTRTGNDTEAFF	TGTGCCAGTACCCGGACAGGGAACGACACTGAAGCTTTCTTT
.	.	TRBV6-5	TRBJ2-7	CASSYSSEGAAREQYF	TGTGCCAGCAGTTACTCGTCAGAGGGAGCTGCGCGGGAGCAGTACTTC
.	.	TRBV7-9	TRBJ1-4	CASSLPQGNEKLFF	TGTGCCAGCAGCTTACCCCAGGGTAATGAAAAACTGTTTTTT
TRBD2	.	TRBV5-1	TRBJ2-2	CASSSGLAGTGELFF	TGCGCCAGCAGCTCCGGACTAGCGGGAACCGGGGAGCTGTTTTTT
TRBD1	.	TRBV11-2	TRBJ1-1	CASSLVTGGYTEAFF	TGTGCCAGCAGCTTAGTTACAGGGGGGTACACTGAAGCTTTCTTT
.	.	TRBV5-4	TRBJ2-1	CASSLRRGYEQFF	TGTGCCAGCAGCTTGCGACGGGGTTATGAGCAGTTCTTC
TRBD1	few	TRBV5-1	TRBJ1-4	CASSEDRVSEKLFF	TGCGCCAGCAGCGAGGACAGGGTTTCAGAAAAACTGTTTTTT
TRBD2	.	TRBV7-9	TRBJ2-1	CASSLSRTSGMSSDEQFF	TGTGCCAGCAGCTTATCTAGGACTAGCGGGATGAGTAGCGATGAGCAGTTCTTC
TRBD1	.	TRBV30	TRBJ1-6	CASGRDRGFFSPLHF	TGTGCCTCGGGCCGGGACAGGGGTTTTTTTTCACCCCTCCACTTT
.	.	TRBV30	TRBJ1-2	CAWSKVGASLTF	TGTGCCTGGAGTAAAGTGGGGGCGAGTTTAACCTTC
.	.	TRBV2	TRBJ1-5	CASSPTEYSNQPQHF	TGTGCCAGCAGCCCGACAGAATATAGCAATCAGCCCCAGCATTTT
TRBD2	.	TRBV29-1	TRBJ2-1	CSVETSGGSYNEQFF	TGCAGCGTGGAGACTAGCGGGGGCTCCTACAATGAGCAGTTCTTC
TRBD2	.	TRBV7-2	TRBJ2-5	CASSRLAGAEETQYF	TGTGCCAGCAGCCGACTAGCGGGAGCAGAAGAGACCCAGTACTTC
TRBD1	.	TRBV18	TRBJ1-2	CASSPTDRAGYGYTF	TGTGCCAGCTCACCCACTGACAGGGCGGGTTATGGCTACACCTTC
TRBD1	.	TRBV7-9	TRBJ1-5	CASSQGQGNQPQHF	TGTGCCAGCAGTCAAGGACAGGGCAATCAGCCCCAGCATTTT
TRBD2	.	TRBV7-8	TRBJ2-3	CASSTGAGLAGEYTQYF	TGTGCCAGCAGCACCGGGGCAGGACTAGCGGGAGAGTATACGCAGTATTTT
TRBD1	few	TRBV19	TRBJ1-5	CATGTGGNQPQHF	TGTGCCACAGGGACAGGGGGCAATCAGCCCCAGCATTTT
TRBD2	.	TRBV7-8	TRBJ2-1	CASSRSGRVDEQFF	TGTGCCAGCAGCCGTAGCGGGAGGGTCGATGAGCAGTTCTTC
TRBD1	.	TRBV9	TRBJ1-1	CASSARTGQNTEAFF	TGTGCCAGCAGCGCGCGGACAGGCCAAAACACTGAAGCTTTCTTT
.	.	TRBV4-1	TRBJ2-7	CASSQFPGSITYEQYF	TGCGCCAGCAGCCAATTCCCCGGGAGTATCACCTACGAGCAGTACTTC